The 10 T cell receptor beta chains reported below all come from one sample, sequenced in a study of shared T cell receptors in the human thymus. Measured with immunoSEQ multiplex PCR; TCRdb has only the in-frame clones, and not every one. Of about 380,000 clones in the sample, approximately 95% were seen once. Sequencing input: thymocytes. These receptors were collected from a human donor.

CDR3 region: CASSLATGLNYGYTF. The CDR3 DNA sequence: TGTGCCAGCAGCTTGGCCACGGGGCTGAATTATGGCTACACCTTC. The chain links TRBV5-4 to TRBJ1-2, with D perhaps TRBD1 (5 bases). The CDR3 runs 15 residues. Germline V gene sequence: CDR1 SGHNT, CDR2 YYREEE (reference sequence). V was clipped by 0 bases and J by 5 bases, with 14 bases between them.

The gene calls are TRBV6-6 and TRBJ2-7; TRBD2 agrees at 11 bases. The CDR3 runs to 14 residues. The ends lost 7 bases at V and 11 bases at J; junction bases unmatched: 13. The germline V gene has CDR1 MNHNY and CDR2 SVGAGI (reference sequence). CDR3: CASTPGIAGGPEYF. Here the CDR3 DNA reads TGTGCCAGCACCCCAGGGATAGCGGGAGGGCCTGAGTACTTC.

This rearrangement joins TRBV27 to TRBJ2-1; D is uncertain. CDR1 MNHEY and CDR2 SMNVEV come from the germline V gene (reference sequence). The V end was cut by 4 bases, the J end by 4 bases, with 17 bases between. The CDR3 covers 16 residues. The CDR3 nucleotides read TGTGCCAGCAGTTACCATCGTGGCAGGTTATACAATGAGCAGTTCTTC. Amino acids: CASSYHRGRLYNEQFF.

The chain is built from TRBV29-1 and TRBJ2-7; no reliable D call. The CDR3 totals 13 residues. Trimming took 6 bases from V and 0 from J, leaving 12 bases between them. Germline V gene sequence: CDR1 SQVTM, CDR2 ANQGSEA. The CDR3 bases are TGCAGCGTCGCTACAGACACCTCCTACGAGCAGTACTTC. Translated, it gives CSVATDTSYEQYF.

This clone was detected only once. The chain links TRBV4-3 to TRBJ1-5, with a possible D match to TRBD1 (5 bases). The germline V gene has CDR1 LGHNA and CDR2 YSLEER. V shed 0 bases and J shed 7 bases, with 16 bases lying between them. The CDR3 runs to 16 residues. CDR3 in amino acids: CASSQEVRGEGQPQHF. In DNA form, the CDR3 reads TGCGCCAGCAGCCAAGAGGTCCGTGGGGAGGGGCAGCCCCAGCATTTT.

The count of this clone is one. CDR3 residues: CASRRTSGIYEQYF. The CDR3 nucleotides are TGTGCCAGCAGGAGGACTAGCGGGATTTACGAGCAGTACTTC. J is TRBJ2-7 and V is TRBV28; 12 bases line up with TRBD2. The CDR3 loop spans 14 amino acids. The germline V gene encodes CDR1 MDHEN and CDR2 SYDVKM. Losses at the gene ends were 6 bases for V and 4 bases for J; bases not matched to a gene: 4.

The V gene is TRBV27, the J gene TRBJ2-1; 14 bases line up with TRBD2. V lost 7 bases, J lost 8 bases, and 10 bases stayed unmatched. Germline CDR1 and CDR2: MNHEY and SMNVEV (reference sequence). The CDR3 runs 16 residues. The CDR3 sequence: CASNVRLAGGVHEQFF. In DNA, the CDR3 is TGTGCCAGCAATGTGAGACTAGCGGGAGGGGTCCATGAGCAGTTCTTC.

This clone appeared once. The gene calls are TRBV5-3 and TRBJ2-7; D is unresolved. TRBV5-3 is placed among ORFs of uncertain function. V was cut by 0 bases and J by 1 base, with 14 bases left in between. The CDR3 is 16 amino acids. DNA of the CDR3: TGTGCCAGAAGCTTGGCTTGGGATTACTATTCCTACGAGCAGTACTTC. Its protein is CARSLAWDYYSYEQYF.

The DNA of the CDR3 is TGTGCCAGCAGTGGTGCGGGACGGAGCTATGGCTACACCTTC. Translating it yields CASSGAGRSYGYTF. The chain carries TRBV6-1 and TRBJ1-2, with a weak D call TRBD1 (5 bases). CDR1 is MNHNS and CDR2 is SASEGT in the germline V gene. This CDR3 has 14 residues. Trimming took off 4 bases at V and 4 bases at J, with 13 bases between the two ends.

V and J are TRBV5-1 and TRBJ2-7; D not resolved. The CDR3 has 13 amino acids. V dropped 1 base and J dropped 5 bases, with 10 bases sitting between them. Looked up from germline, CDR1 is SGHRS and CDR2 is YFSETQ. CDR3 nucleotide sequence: TGCGCCAGCAGCTTGCGGTTGCGAGACGAGCAGTACTTC. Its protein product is CASSLRLRDEQYF. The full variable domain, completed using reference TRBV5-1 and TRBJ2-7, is KAGVTQTPRYLIKTRGQQVTLSCSPISGHRSVSWYQQTPGQGLQFLFEYFSETQRNKGNFPGRFSGRQFSNSRSEMNVSTLELGDSALYLCASSLRLRDEQYFGPGTRLTVT.